The 20 T cell receptor beta chains below come from one sample, sequenced in a study of CXCR3-negative and CXCR3-positive naive CD8 T cells. The study made its TRB cDNA libraries by 5' RACE, adding UMI labels. TCRdb re-called the 5' RACE reads and gives one entry per CDR3 protein, without DNA. Its listing shows 90,000 to 95,000 distinct CDR3 sequences. The source material was naive CXCR3- CD8+ T cells from blood. Specified subset: CD45RO-CCR7+CD27+CD95- naive CD8+ T cells lacking CXCR3 (TNR3-). These receptors were collected from a human donor in good health. Some clones in this sample may be carry-over from other donors' samples.

The chain couples TRBV4-1 to TRBJ2-7. The CDR3 is made up of 15 amino acids. Germline V CDR1 and CDR2: MGHRA, YSYEKL. The CDR3 reads CASSQEDDRSYEQYF.

The chain links TRBV30 to TRBJ2-7; TCRdb returns TRBD2, unconfirmable since there is no DNA. The CDR3 contains 15 residues. The germline gives CDR1 GTSNPN, CDR2 SVGIG (reference sequence). The CDR3 sequence is CAWSSETSVTYEQYF.

This chain uses TRBV11-2 with TRBJ1-1; as DNA is missing, the TRBD1 call by TCRdb cannot be tested. CDR1 is SGHAT and CDR2 is FQNNGV in the germline V gene. This CDR3 is built from 16 residues. The CDR3 sequence: CASSLNPQGPNTEAFF. Variable domain in full (rest from reference TRBV11-2 and TRBJ1-1): EAGVAQSPRYKIIEKRQSVAFWCNPISGHATLYWYQQILGQGPKLLIQFQNNGVVDDSQLPKDRFSAERLKGVDSTLKIQPAKLEDSAVYLCASSLNPQGPNTEAFFGQGTRLTVV.

The chain uses TRBV12-3 or TRBV12-4 and TRBJ2-7; lacking DNA, the TRBD2 call made by TCRdb goes unchecked. The CDR3 extends over 14 amino acids. The CDR3: CASSLAGLQPEQYF.

The V and J genes are TRBV5-1 and TRBJ2-1; TCRdb's D call, TRBD1, is unchecked because there is no DNA. Germline CDR1 SGHRS, CDR2 YFSETQ. The CDR3 sequence is 15 residues long. The chain's CDR3 is CASRSGTGVGNEQFF. Complete variable domain (other parts from reference TRBV5-1 and TRBJ2-1): KAGVTQTPRYLIKTRGQQVTLSCSPISGHRSVSWYQQTPGQGLQFLFEYFSETQRNKGNFPGRFSGRQFSNSRSEMNVSTLELGDSALYLCASRSGTGVGNEQFFGPGTRLTVL.

The chain couples TRBV9 to TRBJ2-2; the TCRdb D gene call, TRBD1, has no DNA to confirm it. The CDR3 totals 17 residues. Looked up from germline, CDR1 is SGDLS and CDR2 is YYNGEE. Here the CDR3 reads CASSVFRTGPNTGELFF.

The rearrangement links TRBV2 to TRBJ2-1. Germline CDR1 and CDR2: SNHLY and FYNNEI. The CDR3 is made up of 11 amino acids. Here the CDR3 reads CASRKLDEQFF.

This chain joins TRBV19 and TRBJ2-7; TCRdb calls TRBD2, which cannot be checked without DNA. The CDR3 has 11 amino acids. Germline CDR1 and CDR2: LNHDA and SQIVND (reference sequence). The CDR3 region is CASREGYEQYF.

The genes are TRBV11-2 and TRBJ2-1; the D call from TCRdb, TRBD2, cannot be confirmed without DNA. The CDR3 is made up of 15 amino acids. CDR1 is SGHAT, CDR2 FQNNGV, per germline. This chain's CDR3 is CASSLGASKENEQFF.

The chain couples TRBV19 to TRBJ1-1. The germline V gene encodes CDR1 LNHDA and CDR2 SQIVND (reference sequence). The CDR3 has 11 amino acids. CDR3 protein: CVCSAAVEAFF. The whole variable domain, remainder taken from reference TRBV19 and TRBJ1-1, is DGGITQSPKYLFRKEGQNVTLSCEQNLNHDAMYWYRQDPGQGLRLIYYSQIVNDFQKGDIAEGYSVSREKKESFPLTVTSAQKNPTAFYLCVCSAAVEAFFGQGTRLTVV.

The chain uses TRBV10-3 and TRBJ2-5; TCRdb reports TRBD1, a call that lacks DNA to check it against. The CDR3 is 16 amino acids. CDR1 and CDR2 (germline): ENHRY, SYGVKD. CDR3 loop: CAISGAAGGYSETQYF.

The chain recombines TRBV12-3 or TRBV12-4 with TRBJ1-2; TCRdb designates TRBD1, a call that cannot be tested without DNA. This CDR3 has 12 residues. This chain's CDR3 is CATPDRGYGYTF.

V gene TRBV29-1 combines with J gene TRBJ2-7; the D call of TRBD2 rests on TCRdb alone, since no DNA is present to check it. Germline CDR1 SQVTM, CDR2 ANQGSEA. This CDR3 comprises 14 residues. The CDR3 loop is CSVEKREETYEQYF.

The chain couples TRBV9 to TRBJ2-7; TCRdb lists TRBD2, though no DNA is available to test this call. CDR3 length: 15 residues. Germline V gene sequence: CDR1 SGDLS, CDR2 YYNGEE. CDR3 protein: CASSVESGGSYEQYF.

This rearrangement joins TRBV12-3 or TRBV12-4 to TRBJ2-1; TCRdb reports TRBD2, a call that lacks DNA to check it against. The length of the CDR3 is 18 residues. The CDR3 protein is CASSSAGLALGFDNEQFF.

This sequence joins TRBV18 and TRBJ2-1; lacking DNA, the TRBD1 call made by TCRdb goes unchecked. Germline CDR1 reads KGHSH; CDR2 reads LQKENI. This CDR3 comprises 17 residues. The CDR3 reads CASSPLWDAATYNEQFF.

The CDR3: CASKELEQPDTQYF. J is TRBJ2-3 and V is TRBV6-2 or TRBV6-3. The CDR3 runs to 14 residues. Germline values: CDR1 MNHEY, CDR2 SVGEGT.

The rearrangement links TRBV7-2 to TRBJ2-3. This CDR3 is built from 16 residues. Germline-derived CDR1 and CDR2 are SGHTA and FQGNSA. The CDR3 reads CASSFDLALATDTQYF.

The CDR3 region is CASSFGLPGGNGYTF. The chain recombines TRBV7-9 with TRBJ1-2; the TRBD1 assignment by TCRdb is unverifiable without DNA. The CDR3 is 15 residues long. CDR1 and CDR2 (germline): SEHNR, FQNEAQ (reference sequence).

This chain uses TRBV28 with TRBJ2-7; TCRdb's D gene call, TRBD2, goes unchecked for lack of DNA. The CDR3 has 14 amino acids. CDR1 is MDHEN and CDR2 is SYDVKM in the germline V gene. Here the CDR3 reads CASRPRGGFYEQYF.